One and the same sample provided the 32 T cell receptor beta chains below, sequenced in a study of identical twins. From the 5' RACE reads, TCRdb called clonotypes with MiXCR, one entry per CDR3 protein. The repertoire includes approximately 300,000 distinct CDR3 sequences, roughly 10% of them detected once, and around 7.1% sits in the top ten. The same sample was also studied in work on yellow fever vaccine responses in identical twins.

Sequencing was done on a sample of CD8+ T cells sorted from blood. These receptors were obtained from a young woman in good health.

This clonotype was detected only a few times. This chain uses TRBV15 with TRBJ2-3; tentative D call: TRBD2 (6 bases). CDR3 size: 15 residues. CDR1 and CDR2 (germline): LNHNV, YYDKDF (reference sequence). Trimming took off 0 bases at V and 1 base at J, with 8 bases between the two ends. The CDR3 is CATSRDGGGTDTQYF. CDR3 coding DNA: TGTGCCACCAGCAGAGATGGCGGGGGCACAGATACGCAGTATTTT. The complete variable domain, with remaining parts taken from reference TRBV15 and TRBJ2-3, reads DAMVIQNPRYQVTQFGKPVTLSCSQTLNHNVMYWYQQKSSQAPKLLFHYYDKDFNNEADTPDNFQSRRPNTSFCFLDIRSPGLGDTAMYLCATSRDGGGTDTQYFGPGTRLTVL.

This clonotype was found a few times. This CDR3 is CSAIEAYTSNEQFF. DNA of the CDR3: TGCAGTGCTATAGAGGCCTACACTTCCAATGAGCAGTTCTTC. This chain uses TRBV20-1 with TRBJ2-1; D is ambiguous. Germline CDR1 DFQATT, CDR2 SNEGSKA (reference sequence). The CDR3 runs to 14 residues. The V and J ends lost 4 bases and 6 bases respectively, with 16 bases between them.

This clonotype showed up many times. The chain carries TRBV5-1 and TRBJ2-1, with 7 bases that match TRBD2. Trimming cost V 8 bases and J 8 bases; bases outside gene matches: 7. The V gene's germline CDR1 is SGHRS and CDR2 YFSETQ. CDR3 length: 12 residues. CDR3 loop: CASFTSVDEQFF. CDR3 coding DNA: TGCGCCAGTTTTACTAGCGTGGATGAGCAGTTCTTC.

This clonotype was found many times. V gene TRBV29-1 combines with J gene TRBJ1-1; no definite D call. CDR1 and CDR2 (germline): SQVTM, ANQGSEA. Trimming pared 5 bases from V and 0 bases from J, leaving 4 bases between. This CDR3 comprises 11 residues. CDR3 bases: TGCAGCGTTCGATTGAACACTGAAGCTTTCTTT. The encoded protein is CSVRLNTEAFF.

V and J are TRBV19 and TRBJ1-5; D not resolved. The CDR3 has 15 amino acids. The V end was cut by 5 bases, the J end by 6 bases, with 17 bases between. Germline CDR1 reads LNHDA; CDR2 reads SQIVND (reference sequence). The CDR3 region is CASSEPLDGFQPQHF. The CDR3 DNA is TGTGCCAGTAGTGAGCCTTTGGATGGTTTTCAGCCCCAGCATTTT.

This clonotype was seen at least ten times. This sequence joins TRBV19 and TRBJ2-1; D call uncertain. The length of the CDR3 is 15 residues. V was pared by 5 bases and J by 2 bases, with 13 bases between. Germline V CDR1 and CDR2: LNHDA, SQIVND (reference sequence). DNA of the CDR3: TGTGCCAGTAGTTGGGTGTCATCGCCCTACAATGAGCAGTTCTTC. This sequence encodes CASSWVSSPYNEQFF. Complete variable domain (other parts from reference TRBV19 and TRBJ2-1): DGGITQSPKYLFRKEGQNVTLSCEQNLNHDAMYWYRQDPGQGLRLIYYSQIVNDFQKGDIAEGYSVSREKKESFPLTVTSAQKNPTAFYLCASSWVSSPYNEQFFGPGTRLTVL.

This chain joins TRBV7-2 and TRBJ1-2, with D unresolved. V gave up 5 bases and J gave up 8 bases, with 12 bases separating them. This CDR3 is 12 amino acids long. The germline gives CDR1 SGHTA, CDR2 FQGNSA. The CDR3 DNA reads as TGTGCCAGCAGCCCAGGACGTGGAGGCTACACCTTC. Residues: CASSPGRGGYTF.

This clonotype has ten or more counts. The genes are TRBV7-9 and TRBJ2-1, with D possibly TRBD2 on 5 matching bases. This CDR3 has 14 amino acids. Between the trimmed V and J ends, which lost 4 bases and 7 bases, there was a span of 14 bases. CDR1 is SEHNR and CDR2 is FQNEAQ in the germline V gene (reference sequence). The DNA for the CDR3 is TGTGCCAGCAGCTGGGAGAATCCGCGTAATGAGCAGTTCTTC. It is translated as CASSWENPRNEQFF.

This clonotype was picked up many times. This sequence joins TRBV5-1 and TRBJ2-7; D assignment may be TRBD1 or TRBD2 (6 bases each). Germline V gives CDR1 SGHRS, CDR2 YFSETQ. The CDR3 is 15 residues long. Trimming took 4 bases from V and 0 from J, leaving 14 bases between them. The CDR3 coding sequence is TGCGCCAGCAGCCCCGTCGGGGGCAGCTCCTACGAGCAGTACTTC. Amino acid sequence: CASSPVGGSSYEQYF.

The V gene is TRBV28, the J gene TRBJ2-2, with D unclear. Between the trimmed V and J ends, which lost 7 bases and 6 bases, there was a span of 12 bases. This CDR3 has 13 residues. Per the germline V gene, CDR1 is MDHEN and CDR2 is SYDVKM. The CDR3 region has the DNA TGTGCCAGCAAGCCCTATGGCGCCGGGGAGCTGTTTTTT. Protein product: CASKPYGAGELFF.

This clonotype was seen only a few times. The chain carries TRBV4-2 and TRBJ1-1, with D unclear. Trimming cost V 2 bases and J 1 base, with 11 bases left between them. CDR3 length equals 15 residues. The germline V gene has CDR1 LGHNA and CDR2 YNFKEQ. CDR3 loop: CASSQSFVRNTEAFF. CDR3 bases: TGTGCCAGCAGCCAATCGTTCGTAAGGAACACTGAAGCTTTCTTT.

Many counts were recorded for this clonotype. The DNA for the CDR3 is TGTGCCAGCAGCCCTTCCCTCGAGGAAGAGACCCAGTACTTC. It codes for CASSPSLEEETQYF. V gene TRBV7-2 combines with J gene TRBJ2-5; D unresolved. Germline CDR1 and CDR2: SGHTA and FQGNSA. V dropped 5 bases and J dropped 3 bases, with 13 bases sitting between them. The CDR3 is made up of 14 amino acids.

The chain joins TRBV15 to TRBJ2-7; D possibly corresponds to TRBD1 (5 bases). The CDR3 is 14 residues long. Germline CDR1 reads LNHNV; CDR2 reads YYDKDF (reference sequence). V was cut by 5 bases and J by 3 bases, with 14 bases left in between. CDR3 in DNA: TGTGCCACCAGCTTACGACAGTCAGTCTACGAGCAGTACTTC. This encodes CATSLRQSVYEQYF.

This clonotype was detected ten times or more. This chain links TRBV29-1 with TRBJ2-7; either TRBD1 or TRBD2 may fit D (6 bases each). The germline V gene encodes CDR1 SQVTM and CDR2 ANQGSEA. Trimming took 3 bases from V and 1 from J, leaving 16 bases between them. CDR3 length: 15 amino acids. The CDR3 DNA reads TGCAGCGTTGACAATGGAGGGGGGCAATCCTACGAGCAGTACTTC. As protein: CSVDNGGGQSYEQYF.

This clonotype came up a few times. CDR3 amino acids: CARSRSYEQYF. CDR3 in DNA: TGTGCCAGGAGTCGCTCCTACGAGCAGTACTTC. This sequence joins TRBV7-3 and TRBJ2-7; the D is unclear. The CDR3 spans 11 residues. The V gene's germline CDR1 is SGHTA and CDR2 FQGTGA. The V end lost 9 bases, the J end lost 0 bases, and 6 bases lay between the germline ends.

This clonotype was detected many times. The gene calls are TRBV20-1 and TRBJ1-6, with TRBD1 as a possible D gene (6 bases). V dropped 2 bases and J dropped 9 bases, with 20 bases sitting between them. Germline-derived CDR1 and CDR2 are DFQATT and SNEGSKA (reference sequence). The CDR3 totals 16 residues. The CDR3 spells CSARPYYEGEISPLHF. The CDR3 coding sequence is TGCAGTGCTAGACCCTATTACGAGGGGGAGATTTCACCCCTCCACTTT.

The chain links TRBV6-1 to TRBJ2-7, with D unclear. CDR1 is MNHNS and CDR2 is SASEGT in the germline V gene. V was trimmed by 6 bases and J by 4 bases, leaving 13 bases between them. The CDR3 runs 13 residues. The CDR3 region has the DNA TGTGCCAGCAGAAGCTCTCAAATGTACGAGCAGTACTTC. As protein: CASRSSQMYEQYF.

This clonotype appeared a few times. V and J are TRBV7-9 and TRBJ2-7; possibly TRBD2 for D (5 bases). Per germline, CDR1 SEHNR and CDR2 FQNEAQ (reference sequence). The CDR3 is 14 amino acids. V was shortened by 5 bases and J by 2 bases, with 13 bases between the two germline ends. In DNA, the CDR3 is TGTGCCAGCAGCGAACCGGGGAGACCCTACGAGCAGTACTTC. Amino acid sequence: CASSEPGRPYEQYF.

V gene TRBV4-2 combines with J gene TRBJ1-1; 8 bases are a match to TRBD1. This CDR3 region has 14 residues. Trimming at V came to 2 bases and at J to 5 bases, leaving 4 bases not matched to a gene. The germline V gene encodes CDR1 LGHNA and CDR2 YNFKEQ. The DNA for the CDR3 is TGTGCCAGCAGCCAAAGGACAGGGATTACTGAAGCTTTCTTT. Protein: CASSQRTGITEAFF.

This clonotype was picked up a small number of times. The rearrangement uses TRBV29-1 and TRBJ2-1, with 14 bases that match TRBD2. In germline, CDR1 is SQVTM, CDR2 ANQGSEA. With V trimmed by 3 bases and J by 3 bases, 4 bases remained unmatched. The CDR3 contains 16 residues. The CDR3 region has the DNA TGCAGCGTTGAGGGACTAGCGGGAGCACTCTACAATGAGCAGTTCTTC. Protein: CSVEGLAGALYNEQFF.

This clonotype appeared many times. The V and J genes are TRBV29-1 and TRBJ2-7; 7 nucleotides align to TRBD1. Germline CDR1 SQVTM, CDR2 ANQGSEA. V lost 1 base to trimming and J lost 1 base; unmatched junction nucleotides: 1. The CDR3 totals 13 residues. The CDR3 region has the DNA TGCAGCGTTGAAGGGGACAGTTCCTACGAGCAGTACTTC. It codes for CSVEGDSSYEQYF.

This clonotype was counted only a few times. The rearrangement uses TRBV10-3 and TRBJ1-5; D is uncertain. The V gene lost 3 bases and the J gene lost 0 bases, with 15 bases spanning the gap. The V gene's germline CDR1 is ENHRY and CDR2 SYGVKD. The CDR3 loop spans 17 amino acids. CDR3 protein: CAISEMEGPYSNQPQHF. Here the CDR3 DNA reads TGTGCCATCAGTGAAATGGAGGGTCCCTATAGCAATCAGCCCCAGCATTTT.

This clonotype was counted ten times or more. The chain combines TRBV4-3 with TRBJ2-7, with 9 bases identical to TRBD2. After removal of 0 bases from V and 7 bases from J, the junction contained 7 bases not matched to a gene. The CDR3 is 15 amino acids. CDR1 LGHNA and CDR2 YSLEER come from the germline V gene. The CDR3 spells CASSQDETSGLEQYF. DNA of the CDR3: TGCGCCAGCAGCCAAGACGAGACTAGCGGTTTGGAGCAGTACTTC.

This clonotype appeared many times. This sequence joins TRBV5-1 and TRBJ2-6; possibly TRBD1 for D (6 bases). The CDR3 spans 15 residues. The ends were cut back, 6 bases at V and 0 bases at J, with 10 bases in the middle. CDR1 is SGHRS and CDR2 is YFSETQ in the germline V gene. Here the CDR3 DNA reads TGCGCCAGCACGACAGGCGACTCTGGGGCCAACGTCCTGACTTTC. It specifies CASTTGDSGANVLTF. Variable domain in full (rest from reference TRBV5-1 and TRBJ2-6): KAGVTQTPRYLIKTRGQQVTLSCSPISGHRSVSWYQQTPGQGLQFLFEYFSETQRNKGNFPGRFSGRQFSNSRSEMNVSTLELGDSALYLCASTTGDSGANVLTFGAGSRLTVL.

This clonotype was observed a handful of times. This chain links TRBV6-5 with TRBJ2-5; TRBD1 agrees at 7 bases. CDR3 length: 15 amino acids. V lost 4 bases and J lost 5; bases outside the gene matches: 10. The germline V gene encodes CDR1 MNHEY and CDR2 SVGAGI. The CDR3 sequence is CASSSGQSFWETQYF. CDR3 in DNA: TGTGCCAGCAGTTCGGGACAGTCGTTTTGGGAGACCCAGTACTTC.

In its sample, this clonotype was seen many times. This chain links TRBV4-1 with TRBJ2-5; D remains unclear. The CDR3 totals 18 residues. Per the germline V gene, CDR1 is MGHRA and CDR2 is YSYEKL. Between the trimmed V and J ends, which lost 0 bases and 2 bases, there was a span of 19 bases. CDR3 residues: CASSQEWLGPPLQETQYF. CDR3 coding DNA: TGCGCCAGCAGCCAAGAGTGGTTGGGCCCGCCCCTTCAAGAGACCCAGTACTTC.

This clonotype has a handful of counts. The CDR3 DNA reads TGTGCCAGCAGCCAAGAACCCCGACTAGCGGAAAACCACAATGAGCAGTTCTTC. Its translation: CASSQEPRLAENHNEQFF. The chain couples TRBV3-1 to TRBJ2-1; TRBD2 aligns across 9 bases. This CDR3 spans 18 amino acids. After removal of 0 bases from V and 5 bases from J, the junction contained 11 bases not matched to a gene. The germline gives CDR1 LGHDT, CDR2 YNNKEL (reference sequence).

In its sample, this clonotype was seen a few times. The chain carries TRBV14 and TRBJ2-5, with 10 bases lining up with TRBD2. V lost 1 base to trimming and J lost 4 bases; unmatched junction nucleotides: 9. The CDR3 length is 17 residues. In germline, CDR1 is SGHDN, CDR2 FVKESK. This CDR3 reads CASSQVLEAGGRETQYF. The CDR3 DNA follows: TGTGCCAGCAGCCAAGTACTGGAAGCGGGGGGGCGAGAGACCCAGTACTTC.

V is TRBV3-1 and J is TRBJ2-3, with TRBD2 matching over 12 bases. Looked up from germline, CDR1 is LGHDT and CDR2 is YNNKEL (reference sequence). Germline trimming cut 1 base from V and 2 bases from J; bases unmatched to any gene: 7. The CDR3 runs to 18 residues. The CDR3 sequence is CASSQVIWTSGATDTQYF. As DNA, the CDR3 is TGTGCCAGCAGCCAAGTCATTTGGACTAGCGGGGCCACAGATACGCAGTATTTT.

This clonotype was counted only a few times. The V gene is TRBV5-6, the J gene TRBJ2-2; perhaps TRBD2 as D (6 bases). The CDR3 is 14 residues long. The ends were cut back, 2 bases at V and 4 bases at J, with 9 bases in the middle. The germline V gene has CDR1 SGHDT and CDR2 YYEEEE. CDR3: CASSFWRGTGELFF. DNA for the CDR3: TGTGCCAGCAGCTTTTGGAGGGGCACCGGGGAGCTGTTTTTT.

This chain connects TRBV5-6 to TRBJ2-7; TRBD1 is a possible D gene (6 bases). CDR1 SGHDT and CDR2 YYEEEE come from the germline V gene. Trimming cost V 4 bases and J 3 bases, with 11 bases left between them. This CDR3 comprises 13 residues. CDR3 nucleotides: TGTGCCAGCAGCCAGGACAGCTTCTACGAGCAGTACTTC. The encoded protein is CASSQDSFYEQYF.

This clonotype has a handful of counts. The chain employs TRBV7-6 and TRBJ2-1; D gene uncertain. Deletions cut 5 bases from V and 2 bases from J, with 19 bases between. The CDR3 has 17 amino acids. CDR1 and CDR2 from the germline V gene are SGHVS and FNYEAQ. The CDR3, as DNA: TGTGCCAGCAGCCTATTGAATGCCGCCAAGACCTACAATGAGCAGTTCTTC. It translates to CASSLLNAAKTYNEQFF. The full variable domain, completed using reference TRBV7-6 and TRBJ2-1, is GAGVSQSPRYKVTKRGQDVALRCDPISGHVSLYWYRQALGQGPEFLTYFNYEAQQDKSGLPNDRFSAERPEGSISTLTIQRTEQRDSAMYRCASSLLNAAKTYNEQFFGPGTRLTVL.